The clone carrying this T cell receptor beta chain was seen a single time. Its target is unknown. This entry is derived from a study of CD8 T cells in Susac syndrome. Study-wide results and caveats: The number of individuals included in the study's TCR sequencing and HLA analysis was acknowledged as relatively small.

Treatment-naive patients with stable or active relapsing-remitting disease served as multiple sclerosis controls. TEMRA cells were FACS-enriched, with CD8+ and CD4+ T cells isolated negatively. Reverse transcription of about 0.45 to 1 ug RNA was performed with random hexamers. TCRdb used MiXCR to reprocess the immunoSEQ multiplex PCR reads, holding one entry per CDR3 protein. Found here are 100,000 to 150,000 distinct CDR3 sequences, 85% to 95% of them singletons; the top ten hold approximately 0.31%. The CDR3 is 14 residues long. V lost 5 bases to trimming and J lost 2 bases, with 15 bases between them. In germline, CDR1 is DFQATT, CDR2 SNEGSKA (reference sequence).

Sequenced: CD8+ T cells from PBMCs. The chain uses TRBV20-1 and TRBJ2-5, with D perhaps matching TRBD1 (5 bases). The source of this sequence is a human donor with multiple sclerosis. CDR3 DNA: TGCAGTGCTCAAGGGGATGTTTGGCAAGAGACCCAGTACTTC. The encoded protein is CSAQGDVWQETQYF.